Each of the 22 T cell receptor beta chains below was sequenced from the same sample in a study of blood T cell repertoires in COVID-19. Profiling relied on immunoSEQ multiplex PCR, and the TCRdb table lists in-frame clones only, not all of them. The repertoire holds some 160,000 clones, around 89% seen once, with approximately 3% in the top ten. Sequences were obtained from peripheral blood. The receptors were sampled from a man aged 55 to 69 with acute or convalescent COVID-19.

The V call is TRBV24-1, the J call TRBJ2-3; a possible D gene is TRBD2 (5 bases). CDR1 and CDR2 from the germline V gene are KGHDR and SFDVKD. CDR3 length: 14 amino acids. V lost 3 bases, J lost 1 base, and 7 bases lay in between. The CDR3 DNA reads TGTGCCACCAGTGATCGTAGCGGCACAGATACGCAGTATTTT. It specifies CATSDRSGTDTQYF.

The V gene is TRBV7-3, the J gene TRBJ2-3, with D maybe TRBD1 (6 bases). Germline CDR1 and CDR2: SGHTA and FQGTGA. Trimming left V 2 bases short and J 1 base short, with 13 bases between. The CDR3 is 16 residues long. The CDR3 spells CASSLSTGLGTDTQYF. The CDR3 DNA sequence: TGTGCCAGCAGCTTATCAACAGGGTTGGGCACAGATACGCAGTATTTT.

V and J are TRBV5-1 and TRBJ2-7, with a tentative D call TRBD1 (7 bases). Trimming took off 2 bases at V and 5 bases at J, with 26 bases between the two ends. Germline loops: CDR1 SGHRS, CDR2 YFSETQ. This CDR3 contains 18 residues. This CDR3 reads CASSLMSADIQGGNEQYF. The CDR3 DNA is TGCGCCAGCAGCTTAATGAGCGCCGACATCCAGGGGGGCAACGAGCAGTACTTC.

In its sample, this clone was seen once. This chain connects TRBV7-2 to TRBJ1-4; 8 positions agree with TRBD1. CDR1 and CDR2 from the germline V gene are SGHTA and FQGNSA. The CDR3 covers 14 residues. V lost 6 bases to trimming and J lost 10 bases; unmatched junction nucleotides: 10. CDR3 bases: TGTGCCAGCAGTCTCGGACAGGGTGGGGGAAAACTGTTTTTT. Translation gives CASSLGQGGGKLFF. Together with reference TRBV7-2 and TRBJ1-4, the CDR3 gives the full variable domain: GAGVSQSPSNKVTEKGKDVELRCDPISGHTALYWYRQSLGQGLEFLIYFQGNSAPDKSGLPSDRFSAERTGGSVSTLTIQRTQQEDSAVYLCASSLGQGGGKLFFGSGTQLSVL.

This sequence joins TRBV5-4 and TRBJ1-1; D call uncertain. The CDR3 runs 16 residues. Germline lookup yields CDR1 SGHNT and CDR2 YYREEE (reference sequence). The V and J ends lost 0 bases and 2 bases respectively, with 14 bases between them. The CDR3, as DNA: TGTGCCAGCAGCTTGGCCGGAGGACGGAAAAACACTGAAGCTTTCTTT. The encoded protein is CASSLAGGRKNTEAFF.

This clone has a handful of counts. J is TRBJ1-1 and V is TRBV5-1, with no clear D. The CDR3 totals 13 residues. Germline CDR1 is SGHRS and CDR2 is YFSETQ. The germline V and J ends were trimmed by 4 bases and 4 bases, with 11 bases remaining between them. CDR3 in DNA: TGCGCCAGCAGCCGGGAAGACCTCACTGAAGCTTTCTTT. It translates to CASSREDLTEAFF.

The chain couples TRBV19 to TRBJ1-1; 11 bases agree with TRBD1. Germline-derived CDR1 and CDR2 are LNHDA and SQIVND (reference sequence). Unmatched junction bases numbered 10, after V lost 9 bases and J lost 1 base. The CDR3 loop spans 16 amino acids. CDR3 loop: CASRRGTGGANTEAFF. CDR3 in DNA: TGTGCCAGCCGTAGGGGGACAGGGGGGGCGAACACTGAAGCTTTCTTT.

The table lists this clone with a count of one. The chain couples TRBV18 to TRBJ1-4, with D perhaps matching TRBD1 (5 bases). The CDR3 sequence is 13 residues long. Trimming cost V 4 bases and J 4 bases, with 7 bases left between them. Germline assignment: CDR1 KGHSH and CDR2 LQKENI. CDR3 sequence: CASSRGLNEKLFF. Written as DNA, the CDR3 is TGTGCCAGCTCACGGGGCCTTAATGAAAAACTGTTTTTT.

CDR3 sequence (DNA): TGTGCCAGCAGCTTAGGCGGGGCCGCTAGCAATGAGCAGTTCTTC. Translated: CASSLGGAASNEQFF. This chain connects TRBV11-3 to TRBJ2-1; D might be TRBD2 (6 bases). Trimming cost V 1 base and J 6 bases, with 13 bases left between them. The CDR3 contains 15 residues. Germline CDR1 reads SGHNT; CDR2 reads YENEEA. Full variable domain (rest looked up from reference TRBV11-3 and TRBJ2-1): EAGVVQSPRYKIIEKKQPVAFWCNPISGHNTLYWYLQNLGQGPELLIRYENEEAVDDSQLPKDRFSAERLKGVDSTLKIQPAELGDSAVYLCASSLGGAASNEQFFGPGTRLTVL.

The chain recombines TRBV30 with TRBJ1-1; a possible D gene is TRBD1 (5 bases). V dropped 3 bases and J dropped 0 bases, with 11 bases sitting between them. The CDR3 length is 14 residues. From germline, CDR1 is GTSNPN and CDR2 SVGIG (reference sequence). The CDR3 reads CAWSNRLMNTEAFF. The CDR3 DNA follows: TGTGCCTGGAGCAACAGGTTAATGAACACTGAAGCTTTCTTT.

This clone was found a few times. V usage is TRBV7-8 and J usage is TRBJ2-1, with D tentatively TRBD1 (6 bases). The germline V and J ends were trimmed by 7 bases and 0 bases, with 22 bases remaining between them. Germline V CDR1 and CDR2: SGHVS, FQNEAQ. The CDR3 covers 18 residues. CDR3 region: CASKNRALHLSSYNEQFF. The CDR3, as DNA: TGTGCCAGCAAAAACAGGGCCCTACATTTAAGCTCCTACAATGAGCAGTTCTTC.

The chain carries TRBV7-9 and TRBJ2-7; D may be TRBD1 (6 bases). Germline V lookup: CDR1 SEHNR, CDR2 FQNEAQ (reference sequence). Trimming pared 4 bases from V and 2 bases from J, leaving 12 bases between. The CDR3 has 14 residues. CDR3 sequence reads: CASSYPGQPYEQYF. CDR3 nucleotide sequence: TGTGCCAGCAGCTACCCGGGACAACCCTACGAGCAGTACTTC.

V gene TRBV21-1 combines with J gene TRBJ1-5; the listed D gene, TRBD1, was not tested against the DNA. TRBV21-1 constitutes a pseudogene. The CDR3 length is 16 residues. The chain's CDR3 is CASSKARGKGNQPQHF. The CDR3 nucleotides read TGTGCCAGCAGCAAAGCCAGGGGTAAGGGCAATCAGCCCCAGCATTTT.

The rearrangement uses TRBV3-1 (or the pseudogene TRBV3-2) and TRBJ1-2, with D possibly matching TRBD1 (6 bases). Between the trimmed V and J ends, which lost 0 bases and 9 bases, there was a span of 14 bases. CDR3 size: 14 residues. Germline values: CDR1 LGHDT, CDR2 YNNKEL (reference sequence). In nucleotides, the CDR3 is TGTGCCAGCAGCCAAGATCTCCAGGGGACCCGCTACACCTTC. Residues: CASSQDLQGTRYTF.

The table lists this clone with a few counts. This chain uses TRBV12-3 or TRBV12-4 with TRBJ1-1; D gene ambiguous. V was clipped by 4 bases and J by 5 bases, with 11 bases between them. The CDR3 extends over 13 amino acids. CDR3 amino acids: CASSSSRWTEAFF. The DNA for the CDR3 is TGTGCCAGCAGTTCCTCCCGGTGGACTGAAGCTTTCTTT.

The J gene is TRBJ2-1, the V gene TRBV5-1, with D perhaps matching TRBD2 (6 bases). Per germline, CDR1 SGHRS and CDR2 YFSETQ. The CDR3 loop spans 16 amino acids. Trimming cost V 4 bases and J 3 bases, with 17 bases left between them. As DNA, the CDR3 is TGCGCCAGCAGCCCCGGGACTCACTACTTCTACAATGAGCAGTTCTTC. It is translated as CASSPGTHYFYNEQFF. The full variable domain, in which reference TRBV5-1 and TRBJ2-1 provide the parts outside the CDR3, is KAGVTQTPRYLIKTRGQQVTLSCSPISGHRSVSWYQQTPGQGLQFLFEYFSETQRNKGNFPGRFSGRQFSNSRSEMNVSTLELGDSALYLCASSPGTHYFYNEQFFGPGTRLTVL.

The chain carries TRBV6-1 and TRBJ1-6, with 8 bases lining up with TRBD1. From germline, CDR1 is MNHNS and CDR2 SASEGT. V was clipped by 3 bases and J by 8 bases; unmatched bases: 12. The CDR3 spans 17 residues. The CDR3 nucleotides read TGTGCCAGCAGTGAGCAGAAATCAGGGGGCATAGATTCACCCCTCCACTTT. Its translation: CASSEQKSGGIDSPLHF.

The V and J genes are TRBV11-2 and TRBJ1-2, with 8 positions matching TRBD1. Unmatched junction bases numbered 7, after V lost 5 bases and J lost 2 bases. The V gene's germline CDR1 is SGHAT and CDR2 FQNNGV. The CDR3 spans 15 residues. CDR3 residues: CASSPYQGANYGYTF. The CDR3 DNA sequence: TGTGCCAGCAGCCCTTACCAGGGGGCGAACTATGGCTACACCTTC.

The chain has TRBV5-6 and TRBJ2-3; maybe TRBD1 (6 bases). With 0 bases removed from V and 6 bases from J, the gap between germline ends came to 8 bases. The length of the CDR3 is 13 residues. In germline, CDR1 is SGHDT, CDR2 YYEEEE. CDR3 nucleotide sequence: TGTGCCAGCAGCTTGGCAGGGGTCGATACGCAGTATTTT. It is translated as CASSLAGVDTQYF.

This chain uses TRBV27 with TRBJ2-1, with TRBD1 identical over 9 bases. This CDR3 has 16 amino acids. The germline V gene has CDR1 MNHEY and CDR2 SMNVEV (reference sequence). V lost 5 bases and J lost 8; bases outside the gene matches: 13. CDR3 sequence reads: CASSPPGTGWTDEQFF. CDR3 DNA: TGTGCCAGCAGTCCCCCCGGGACAGGGTGGACGGATGAGCAGTTCTTC.

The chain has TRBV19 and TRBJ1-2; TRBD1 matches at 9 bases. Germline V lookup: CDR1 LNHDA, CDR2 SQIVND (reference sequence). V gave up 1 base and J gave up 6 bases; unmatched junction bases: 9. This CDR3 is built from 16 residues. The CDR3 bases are TGTGCCAGTAGTATAGTCGGCGGGACAGGGTGGAATGGCTACACCTTC. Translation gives CASSIVGGTGWNGYTF. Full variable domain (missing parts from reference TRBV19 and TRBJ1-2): DGGITQSPKYLFRKEGQNVTLSCEQNLNHDAMYWYRQDPGQGLRLIYYSQIVNDFQKGDIAEGYSVSREKKESFPLTVTSAQKNPTAFYLCASSIVGGTGWNGYTFGSGTRLTVV.

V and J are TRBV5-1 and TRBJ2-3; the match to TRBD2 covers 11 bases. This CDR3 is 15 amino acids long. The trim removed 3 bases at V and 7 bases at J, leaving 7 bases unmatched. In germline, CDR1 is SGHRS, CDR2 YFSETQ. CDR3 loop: CASSSSSGGAYTQYF. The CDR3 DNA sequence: TGCGCCAGCAGCTCAAGTAGCGGGGGGGCTTATACGCAGTATTTT.